These 5 T cell receptor beta chains originate from one sample sequenced in a study of shared clonotypes between healthy human individuals. The repertoire was sequenced with immunoSEQ multiplex PCR; TCRdb's copy has only in-frame clones and lacks some. In the table there are roughly 1,500,000 clones, 95% to 99% of which are singletons. The source material was naive CD4+ T cells sorted from blood. Sample subset: CD45RA+ positively selected. All receptors derive from a man aged 25 to 40 in good health.

The chain combines TRBV5-1 with TRBJ2-1; TRBD1 matches at 8 bases. Germline CDR1 is SGHRS and CDR2 is YFSETQ. V was clipped by 4 bases and J by 3 bases; unmatched bases: 6. The CDR3 runs to 15 residues. The CDR3 here is CASSARDRNYNEQFF. CDR3 DNA sequence: TGCGCCAGCAGCGCCCGGGACAGGAACTACAATGAGCAGTTCTTC. Variable domain in full (rest from reference TRBV5-1 and TRBJ2-1): KAGVTQTPRYLIKTRGQQVTLSCSPISGHRSVSWYQQTPGQGLQFLFEYFSETQRNKGNFPGRFSGRQFSNSRSEMNVSTLELGDSALYLCASSARDRNYNEQFFGPGTRLTVL.

This chain joins TRBV28 and TRBJ1-3; no clear D. Per germline, CDR1 MDHEN and CDR2 SYDVKM. Trimming stripped 3 bases from V and 2 bases from J, with 11 bases between. This CDR3 has 15 residues. In nucleotides, the CDR3 is TGTGCCAGCAGTTTCCGCCACGTCGCTGGAAACACCATATATTTT. Protein: CASSFRHVAGNTIYF. Together with reference TRBV28 and TRBJ1-3, the CDR3 gives the full variable domain: DVKVTQSSRYLVKRTGEKVFLECVQDMDHENMFWYRQDPGLGLRLIYFSYDVKMKEKGDIPEGYSVSREKKERFSLILESASTNQTSMYLCASSFRHVAGNTIYFGEGSWLTVV.

The rearrangement joins TRBV20-1 to TRBJ2-1; D may be TRBD2 (6 bases). The CDR3 length is 11 residues. CDR1 is DFQATT, CDR2 SNEGSKA, per germline (reference sequence). Between the trimmed V and J ends, which lost 5 bases and 10 bases, there was a span of 12 bases. Here the CDR3 reads CSAWGRGEQFF. DNA for the CDR3: TGCAGTGCTTGGGGCCGGGGGGAGCAGTTCTTC.

J is TRBJ1-1 and V is TRBV7-9; possibly TRBD1 for D (6 bases). The CDR3 consists of 14 residues. The ends were cut back, 6 bases at V and 1 base at J, with 12 bases in the middle. CDR1 is SEHNR and CDR2 is FQNEAQ in the germline V gene (reference sequence). The CDR3 region has the DNA TGTGCCAGCAGACAGGGTTTCAGGAACACTGAAGCTTTCTTT. This sequence encodes CASRQGFRNTEAFF.

V gene TRBV28 combines with J gene TRBJ2-7; 12 bases are a match to TRBD1. V gave up 4 bases and J gave up 7 bases; unmatched junction bases: 8. Germline V gene lookup returns CDR1 MDHEN and CDR2 SYDVKM. The CDR3 covers 15 residues. The CDR3 DNA follows: TGTGCCAGCAGTTCCTCGGGACAGGGGGCAGAGGAGCAGTACTTC. Its protein product is CASSSSGQGAEEQYF. Full variable domain (remainder filled in from reference TRBV28 and TRBJ2-7): DVKVTQSSRYLVKRTGEKVFLECVQDMDHENMFWYRQDPGLGLRLIYFSYDVKMKEKGDIPEGYSVSREKKERFSLILESASTNQTSMYLCASSSSGQGAEEQYFGPGTRLTVT.